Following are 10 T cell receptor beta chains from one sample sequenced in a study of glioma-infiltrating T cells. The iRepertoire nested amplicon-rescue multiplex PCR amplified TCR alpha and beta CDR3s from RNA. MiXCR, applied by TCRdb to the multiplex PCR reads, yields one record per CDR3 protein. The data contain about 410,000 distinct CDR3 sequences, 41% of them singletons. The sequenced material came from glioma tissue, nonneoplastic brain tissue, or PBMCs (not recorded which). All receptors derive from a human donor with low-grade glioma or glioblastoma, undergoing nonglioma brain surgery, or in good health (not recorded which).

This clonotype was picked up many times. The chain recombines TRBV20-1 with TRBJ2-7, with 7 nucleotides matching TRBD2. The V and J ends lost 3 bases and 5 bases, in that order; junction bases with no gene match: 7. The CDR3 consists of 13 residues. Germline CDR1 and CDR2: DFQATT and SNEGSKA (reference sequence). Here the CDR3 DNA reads TGCAGTGCTAGGAAGGGGAGGGCAAACGAGCAGTACTTC. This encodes CSARKGRANEQYF.

In DNA form, the CDR3 reads TGTGCCAGCAGCTTAAGTGGGCTAGATGGTGACATTCAGTACTTC. It yields the protein CASSLSGLDGDIQYF. The V and J genes are TRBV7-2 and TRBJ2-4, with D uncertain. This CDR3 contains 15 residues. Germline loops: CDR1 SGHTA, CDR2 FQGNSA. With 2 bases removed from V and 8 bases from J, the gap between germline ends came to 16 bases.

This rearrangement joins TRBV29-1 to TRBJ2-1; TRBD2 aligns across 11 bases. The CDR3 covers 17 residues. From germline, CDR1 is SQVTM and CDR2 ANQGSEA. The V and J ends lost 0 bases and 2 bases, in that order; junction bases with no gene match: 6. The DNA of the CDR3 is TGCAGCGTTGAAGACACCGGGACTAGCGGACCCTACAATGAGCAGTTCTTC. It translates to CSVEDTGTSGPYNEQFF.

CDR3 sequence: CASSQELQGGTEAFF. The CDR3 nucleotides read TGTGCCAGCAGCCAAGAGTTGCAGGGAGGAACTGAAGCTTTCTTT. This chain uses TRBV4-2 with TRBJ1-1, with D possibly TRBD1 on 5 matching bases. CDR3 length: 15 amino acids. The V gene lost 0 bases and the J gene lost 5 bases, with 13 bases spanning the gap. Germline V gives CDR1 LGHNA, CDR2 YNFKEQ.

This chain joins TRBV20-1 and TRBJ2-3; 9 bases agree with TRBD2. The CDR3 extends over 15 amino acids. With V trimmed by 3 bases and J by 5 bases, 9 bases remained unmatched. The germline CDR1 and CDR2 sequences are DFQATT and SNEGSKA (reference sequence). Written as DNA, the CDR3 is TGCAGTGCTAGTGACGGCGGGAGGGCCAGAGATACGCAGTATTTT. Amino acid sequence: CSASDGGRARDTQYF.

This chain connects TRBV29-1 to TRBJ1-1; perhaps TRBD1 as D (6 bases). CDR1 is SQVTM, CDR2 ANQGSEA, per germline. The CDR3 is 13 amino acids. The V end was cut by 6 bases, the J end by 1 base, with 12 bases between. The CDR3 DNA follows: TGCAGCGTCATGACAGGTCCGAACACTGAAGCTTTCTTT. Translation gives CSVMTGPNTEAFF.

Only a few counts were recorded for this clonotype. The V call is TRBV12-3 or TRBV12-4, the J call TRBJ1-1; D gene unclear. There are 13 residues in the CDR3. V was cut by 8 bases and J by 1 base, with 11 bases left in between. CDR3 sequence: CASVGAGNTEAFF. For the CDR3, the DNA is TGTGCCAGCGTTGGAGCGGGGAACACTGAAGCTTTCTTT.

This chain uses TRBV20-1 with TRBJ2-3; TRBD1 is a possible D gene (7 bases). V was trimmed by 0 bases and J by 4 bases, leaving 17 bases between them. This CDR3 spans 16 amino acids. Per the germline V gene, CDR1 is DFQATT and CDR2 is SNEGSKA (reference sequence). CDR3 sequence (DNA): TGCAGTGCTAGAGATCAGGGGGGCGGGACCCCAGATACGCAGTATTTT. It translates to CSARDQGGGTPDTQYF.

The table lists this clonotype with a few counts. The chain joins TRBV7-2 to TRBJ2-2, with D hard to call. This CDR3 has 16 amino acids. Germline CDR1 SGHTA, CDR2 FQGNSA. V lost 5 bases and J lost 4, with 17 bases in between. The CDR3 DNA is TGTGCCAGCAGCCTCCTGACAACCCCAAGCACCGGGGAGCTGTTTTTT. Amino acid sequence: CASSLLTTPSTGELFF. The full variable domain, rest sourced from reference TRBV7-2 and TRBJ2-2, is GAGVSQSPSNKVTEKGKDVELRCDPISGHTALYWYRQSLGQGLEFLIYFQGNSAPDKSGLPSDRFSAERTGGSVSTLTIQRTQQEDSAVYLCASSLLTTPSTGELFFGEGSRLTVL.

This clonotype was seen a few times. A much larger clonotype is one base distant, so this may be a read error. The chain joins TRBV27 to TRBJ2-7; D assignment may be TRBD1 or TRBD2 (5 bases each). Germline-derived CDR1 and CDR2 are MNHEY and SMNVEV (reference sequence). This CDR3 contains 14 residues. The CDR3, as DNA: TGTGCCAGCAGTCCATGGGCAGCCGGGGACGAGCAGCACTTC. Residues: CASSPWAAGDEQHF.